This entry describes one T cell receptor beta chain. These data originate in a study of blood T cell repertoires in COVID-19. Study as a whole: T cells, B-cell-depleted T cells, or PBMCs supplied cDNA or gDNA.

Individuals aged about 18 to 90 years were recruited from about two dozen US areas. Trimming stripped 3 bases from V and 5 bases from J, with 10 bases between. The CDR3 is 13 residues long. Germline CDR1 and CDR2: MNHEY and SMNVEV (reference sequence). TCRdb's copy holds only in-frame clones and misses some; the assay was immunoSEQ multiplex PCR. Among some 150,000 clones listed, over 75% were seen once. V usage is TRBV27 and J usage is TRBJ2-5; perhaps TRBD2 as D (5 bases). Material: PBMCs or T cells enriched from blood (not recorded which). The TCR comes from a woman in her 30s with acute COVID-19. CDR3 loop: CASSLRVDETQYF. The CDR3 DNA sequence: TGTGCCAGCAGTTTGAGGGTCGACGAGACCCAGTACTTC.